The source of this TCR beta chain is a study of regulatory T cells in long-lasting Graves disease (TCRdb year 2021). Concerning the study at large: In the newly diagnosed Graves' disease group, patients had been taking antithyroid drugs for less than 3 months. Persistent Graves' disease patients were compared with newly diagnosed Graves' disease patients by peripheral blood TCR sequencing and RNA sequencing. The study was registered as a clinical trial and conducted in China. A total of about 33 samples underwent TCR sequencing, from about 13 patients with persistent Graves' disease and about 20 patients with newly diagnosed Graves' disease.

The library was prepared using multiplex PCR. The instrument was an Illumina HiSeq 4000. iRepertoire HTBI primers and Arm-PCR amplification of CDR3 regions were used to construct TCR beta libraries. Before sequencing, the PCR products underwent gel purification. In the authors' own workflow: Across samples, approximately 68 TRBV and over 11 TRBJ segments were identified and used for gene usage analysis of CDR3 amino acid clonotypes. COPE and FqMerger were used to merge filtered high-quality paired reads into contigs. BLAST was used to align contigs to the IMGT TRBV, TRBD and TRBJ reference genes, and CDR3 was defined following IMGT. Any clonotype with a frequency above 0.1% was classified as a highly expanded clone. Shannon entropy was used to measure repertoire diversity, and the Gini coefficient was used to measure V-J evenness. Public clonotypes were defined as clonotypes shared by more than one individual. The raw public reads went through TCRdb reprocessing: fastp at Q25, MiXCR clone calling, in-frame beta chains kept. One record per CDR3 amino acid sequence lists the most common genes and DNA. The V and J calls were not made by the authors but by TCRdb's processing. The sample profile shows 400,000 to 500,000 distinct CDR3 sequences; 14% of them were found once. The ten largest clones take up approximately 15% of the sample.

Points the paper makes about the study in general: Sequencing and analysis were limited to the TCR beta chain. Lower TCR Shannon entropy and fewer highly expanded clones were observed in persistent Graves' disease patients than in newly diagnosed patients, which suggested clonal expansion. Because the primary lesion, thyroid tissue, could not be accessed, the study looked at peripheral blood alone. Patients with persistent disease shared more public clonotypes (fewer than 3,000) than newly diagnosed patients did (nearly 1,000). The small sample size was acknowledged by the authors as a limitation that may reduce accuracy.

The sample's time point label is to be understood as: newly diagnosed GD, antithyroid drugs for less than 3 months. For both TCR sequencing and RNA sequencing, RNA was extracted from PBMCs using TRIzol. The diagnosis of Graves' disease was made according to American Thyroid Association guidelines. The patients came from an endocrinology department in Xi'an, China. Each patient gave about 9.1 milliliters of peripheral blood, collected in an EDTA anticoagulant tube. Ficoll Paque Plus density gradient separation was used to isolate PBMCs, and no further T cell sorting was performed. An Agilent 2100 Bioanalyzer and agarose gel were used to check RNA quality, while a NanoDrop 2000 measured RNA concentration. For this clonotype: Its antigen specificity is not known. One base away there is no much larger clone; base qualities are not given.

The same specimen was also included in a second study, on T cells in Graves' hyperthyroidism and ophthalmopathy. The second paper states: Stable Graves' hyperthyroidism was defined as no progression to ophthalmopathy during 18 months of follow-up. The hyperthyroidism patients were between 18 and 65 years old and newly diagnosed, with a disease duration of less than 2 months. Any patient with an uncontrolled infection, another autoimmune disease, pregnancy or lactation was excluded. Diagnoses relied on clinical symptoms, serum thyroxine and TRAb, thyroid ultrasound and orbital computed tomography. A first-round RT-PCR of the TCR CDR3 used the HTBI primer set with the Qiagen OneStep RT-PCR kit. Most expanded thyroid clonotypes (frequency above 0.001) were also detected in blood, suggesting blood repertoires may reflect thyroid immune responses. A model built on a 13 V-J signature distinguished ophthalmopathy from stable hyperthyroidism, reaching around 90% sensitivity and 81.08% specificity in cross-validation and 80%/75% in testing. In validation, progression to ophthalmopathy was predicted by the model with nearly 71% sensitivity and nearly 75% specificity, a median of roughly 6.4 months before onset. To identify distinguishing TCR V-J signatures, a discovery cohort of some 100 patients was used, comprising 40 to 45 with Graves' ophthalmopathy and some 57 with stable Graves' hyperthyroidism. Whether ophthalmopathy could be predicted prospectively was tested in an independent validation cohort made up of roughly 19 hyperthyroidism patients plus 17 patients who later progressed to ophthalmopathy. The 100 discovery patients were randomly split 7:3 into training and test sets. The study also compared thyroid tissue and blood T-cell repertoires from 5 to 7 Graves' hyperthyroidism patients. After sampling, hyperthyroidism patients received methimazole starting at 30 mg daily, and ophthalmopathy patients received high-dose intravenous methylprednisolone. Libraries were constructed in a second round of multiplex PCR, after which size selection and purification were performed. Paired-end sequencing of the libraries was performed with 100 bp reads on an Illumina HiSeq2000. Raw data were processed with SOAPnuke, discarding reads with adapters, uncalled bases, mean Phred below 15, or no exact constant-primer or identifier match. High-quality paired reads were merged using COPE v1.2.5, and each unique nucleotide sequence was defined as a clonotype. MiTCR v1.1 was used to align the clonotypes against IMGT TRBV, TRBD and TRBJ reference segments. The analysis included only V-J combinations with a frequency above 0.0001, which together covered approximately 99% of the repertoires. A TCS score was defined as the ratio between F50 (clonal expansion) and ExV (chaos), using BLOSUM62-based TCRdist between CDR3 peptides within each V-J. Welch's t-statistics and random forest reduced approximately 520 V-J features to roughly 13, which were used in a naive Bayes classifier (R e1071). Sample size was not statistically predetermined, and investigators were not blinded to group allocation. According to the paper, TCR Vbeta CDR3 sequencing was carried out on over 130 peripheral blood samples, which came from approximately 41 ophthalmopathy, 75 to 80 hyperthyroidism and some 17 progressor patients.

The TCR comes from a woman in her forties or fifties with Graves disease. Donor details come from another sample of the same person, matched by shared clones. Sample: peripheral blood mononuclear cells (PBMCs), taken at new diagnosis, from a patient treated with antithyroid drugs.

The CDR3 reads as follows: CASSLLDRQNYGYTF. DNA sequence: TGTGCCAGCAGCTTGTTGGACAGGCAGAACTATGGCTACACCTTC. The V and J genes are TRBV7-9 and TRBJ1-2, with 7 junctional bases fitting TRBD1. The germline V gene encodes CDR1 SEHNR and CDR2 FQNEAQ (reference sequence). V trim: 3 bases; J trim: 2 bases; unmatched bases: 6. Counted from cysteine to phenylalanine, this CDR3 has 15 amino acids. Only the CDR3 part of the read is kept: 45 bases, read in frame from the first base.